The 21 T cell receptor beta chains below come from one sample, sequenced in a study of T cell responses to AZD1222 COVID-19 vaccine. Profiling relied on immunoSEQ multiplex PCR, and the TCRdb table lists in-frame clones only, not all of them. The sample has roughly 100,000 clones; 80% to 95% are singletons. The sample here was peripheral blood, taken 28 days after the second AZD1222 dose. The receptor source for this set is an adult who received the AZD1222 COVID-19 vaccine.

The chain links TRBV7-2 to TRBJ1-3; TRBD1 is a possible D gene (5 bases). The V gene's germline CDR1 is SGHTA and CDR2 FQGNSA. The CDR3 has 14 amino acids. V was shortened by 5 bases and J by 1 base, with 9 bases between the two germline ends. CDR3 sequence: CASSPQASGNTIYF. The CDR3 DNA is TGTGCCAGCAGCCCACAGGCTTCTGGAAACACCATATATTTT.

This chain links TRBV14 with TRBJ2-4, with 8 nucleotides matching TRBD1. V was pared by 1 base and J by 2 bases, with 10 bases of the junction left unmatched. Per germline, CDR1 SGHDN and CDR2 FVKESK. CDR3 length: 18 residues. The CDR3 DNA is TGTGCCAGCAGCCAAGCCCGTCGAGGACAGGGTACCAAAAACATTCAGTACTTC. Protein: CASSQARRGQGTKNIQYF.

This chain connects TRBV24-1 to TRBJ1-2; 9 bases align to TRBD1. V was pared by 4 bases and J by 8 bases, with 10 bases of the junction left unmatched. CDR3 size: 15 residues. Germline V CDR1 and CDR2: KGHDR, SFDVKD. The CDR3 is CATSEAQGARWGYTF. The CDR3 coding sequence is TGTGCCACCAGTGAGGCACAGGGGGCACGTTGGGGCTACACCTTC.

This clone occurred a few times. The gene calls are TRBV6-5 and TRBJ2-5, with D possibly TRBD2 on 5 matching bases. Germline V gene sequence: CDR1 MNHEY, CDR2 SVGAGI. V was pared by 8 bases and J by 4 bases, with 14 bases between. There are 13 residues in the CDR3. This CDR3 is CASGIIRGETQYF. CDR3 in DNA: TGTGCCAGCGGGATAATCCGGGGAGAGACCCAGTACTTC.

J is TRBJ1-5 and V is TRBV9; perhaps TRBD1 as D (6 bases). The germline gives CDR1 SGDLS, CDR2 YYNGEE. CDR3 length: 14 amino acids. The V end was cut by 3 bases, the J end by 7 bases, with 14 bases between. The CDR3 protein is CASSEGTLSQPQHF. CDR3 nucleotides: TGTGCCAGCAGCGAGGGGACATTATCACAGCCCCAGCATTTT.

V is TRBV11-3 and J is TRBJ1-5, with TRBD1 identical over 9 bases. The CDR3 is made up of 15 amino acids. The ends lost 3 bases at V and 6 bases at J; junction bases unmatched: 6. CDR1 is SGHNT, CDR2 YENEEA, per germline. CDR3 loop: CASSLGTGKRQPQHF. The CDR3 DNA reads TGTGCCAGCAGCTTGGGGACAGGGAAACGTCAGCCCCAGCATTTT. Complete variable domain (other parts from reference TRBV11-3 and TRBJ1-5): EAGVVQSPRYKIIEKKQPVAFWCNPISGHNTLYWYLQNLGQGPELLIRYENEEAVDDSQLPKDRFSAERLKGVDSTLKIQPAELGDSAVYLCASSLGTGKRQPQHFGDGTRLSIL.

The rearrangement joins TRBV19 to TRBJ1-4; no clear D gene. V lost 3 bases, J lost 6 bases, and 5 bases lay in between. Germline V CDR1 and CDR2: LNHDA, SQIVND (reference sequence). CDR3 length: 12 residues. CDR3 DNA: TGTGCCAGTAGTATCCCGGATGAAAAACTGTTTTTT. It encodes CASSIPDEKLFF.

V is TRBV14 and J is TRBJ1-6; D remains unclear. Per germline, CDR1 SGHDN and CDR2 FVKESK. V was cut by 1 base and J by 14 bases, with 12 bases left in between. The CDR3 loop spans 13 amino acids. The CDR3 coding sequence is TGTGCCAGCAGCCAAGCCTTGAACTTCGCCCTCCACTTT. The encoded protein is CASSQALNFALHF.

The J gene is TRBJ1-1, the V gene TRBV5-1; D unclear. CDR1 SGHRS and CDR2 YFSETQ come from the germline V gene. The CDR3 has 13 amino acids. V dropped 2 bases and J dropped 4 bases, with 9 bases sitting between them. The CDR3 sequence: CASSFEGTTEAFF. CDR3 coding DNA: TGCGCCAGCAGCTTCGAGGGTACCACTGAAGCTTTCTTT.

The CDR3 here is CASSAARGEETQYF. CDR3 nucleotide sequence: TGTGCCAGCAGCGCCGCCAGGGGGGAAGAGACCCAGTACTTC. The chain carries TRBV5-4 and TRBJ2-5; D is perhaps TRBD1 (7 bases). Germline values: CDR1 SGHNT, CDR2 YYREEE (reference sequence). The CDR3 loop spans 14 amino acids. The V end lost 4 bases, the J end lost 3 bases, and 13 bases lay between the germline ends.

The CDR3 nucleotides are TGTGCCAGCAGCGGAGGACTGTGGGGAAATGAGCAGTTCTTC. Protein: CASSGGLWGNEQFF. The chain uses TRBV9 and TRBJ2-1; a possible D gene is TRBD2 (5 bases). The CDR3 spans 14 residues. Germline-derived CDR1 and CDR2 are SGDLS and YYNGEE. Trimming removed 3 bases at V and 7 bases at J, with 14 bases between.

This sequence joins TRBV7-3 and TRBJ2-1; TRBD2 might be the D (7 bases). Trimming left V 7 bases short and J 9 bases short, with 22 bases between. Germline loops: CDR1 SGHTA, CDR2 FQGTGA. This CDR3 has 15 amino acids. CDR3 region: CASTKKAGASIEQFF. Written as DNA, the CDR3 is TGTGCCAGCACCAAAAAGGCGGGGGCTTCTATTGAGCAGTTCTTC.

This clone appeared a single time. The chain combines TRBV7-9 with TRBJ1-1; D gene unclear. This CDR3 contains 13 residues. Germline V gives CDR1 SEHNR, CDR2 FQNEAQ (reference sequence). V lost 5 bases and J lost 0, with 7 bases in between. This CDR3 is CASSPTVNTEAFF. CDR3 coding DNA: TGTGCCAGCAGCCCAACAGTGAACACTGAAGCTTTCTTT. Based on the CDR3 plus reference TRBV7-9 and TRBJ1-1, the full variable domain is DTGVSQNPRHKITKRGQNVTFRCDPISEHNRLYWYRQTLGQGPEFLTYFQNEAQLEKSRLLSDRFSAERPKGSFSTLEIQRTEQGDSAMYLCASSPTVNTEAFFGQGTRLTVV.

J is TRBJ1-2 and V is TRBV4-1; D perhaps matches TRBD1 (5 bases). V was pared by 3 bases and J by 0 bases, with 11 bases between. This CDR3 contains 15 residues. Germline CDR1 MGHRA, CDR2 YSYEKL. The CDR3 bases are TGCGCCAGCAGCCAGTCGCCGGGGCCTAACTATGGCTACACCTTC. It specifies CASSQSPGPNYGYTF.

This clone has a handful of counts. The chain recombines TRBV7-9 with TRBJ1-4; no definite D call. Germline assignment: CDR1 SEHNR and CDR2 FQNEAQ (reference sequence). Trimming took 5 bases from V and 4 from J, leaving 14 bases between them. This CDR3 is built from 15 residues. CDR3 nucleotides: TGTGCCAGCAGCGCTGGCGCGGGGATTAATGAAAAACTGTTTTTT. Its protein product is CASSAGAGINEKLFF. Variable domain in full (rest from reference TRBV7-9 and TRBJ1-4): DTGVSQNPRHKITKRGQNVTFRCDPISEHNRLYWYRQTLGQGPEFLTYFQNEAQLEKSRLLSDRFSAERPKGSFSTLEIQRTEQGDSAMYLCASSAGAGINEKLFFGSGTQLSVL.

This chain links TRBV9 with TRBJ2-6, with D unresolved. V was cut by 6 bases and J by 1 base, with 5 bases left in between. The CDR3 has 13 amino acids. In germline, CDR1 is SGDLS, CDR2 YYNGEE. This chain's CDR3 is CASMGSGANVLTF. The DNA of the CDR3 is TGTGCCAGCATGGGGTCTGGGGCCAACGTCCTGACTTTC.

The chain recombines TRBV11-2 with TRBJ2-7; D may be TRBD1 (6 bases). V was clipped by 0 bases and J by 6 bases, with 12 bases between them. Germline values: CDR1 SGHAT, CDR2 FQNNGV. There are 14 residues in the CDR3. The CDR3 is CASSLDRGHGEQYF. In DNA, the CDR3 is TGTGCCAGCAGCTTAGACAGGGGCCATGGCGAGCAGTACTTC.

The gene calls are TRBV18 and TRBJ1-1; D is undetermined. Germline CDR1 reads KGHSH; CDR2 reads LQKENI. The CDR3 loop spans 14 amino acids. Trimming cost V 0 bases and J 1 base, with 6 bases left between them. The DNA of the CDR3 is TGTGCCAGCTCACCACCGGCCGGGAACACTGAAGCTTTCTTT. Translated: CASSPPAGNTEAFF. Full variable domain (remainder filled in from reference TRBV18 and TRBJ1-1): NAGVMQNPRHLVRRRGQEARLRCSPMKGHSHVYWYRQLPEEGLKFMVYLQKENIIDESGMPKERFSAEFPKEGPSILRIQQVVRGDSAAYFCASSPPAGNTEAFFGQGTRLTVV.

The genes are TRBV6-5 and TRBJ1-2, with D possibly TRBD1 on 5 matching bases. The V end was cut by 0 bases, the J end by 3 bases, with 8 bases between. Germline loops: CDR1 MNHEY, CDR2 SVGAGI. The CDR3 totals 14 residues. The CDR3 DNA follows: TGTGCCAGCAGTTACTCGAGGGGAGACTATGGCTACACCTTC. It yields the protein CASSYSRGDYGYTF.

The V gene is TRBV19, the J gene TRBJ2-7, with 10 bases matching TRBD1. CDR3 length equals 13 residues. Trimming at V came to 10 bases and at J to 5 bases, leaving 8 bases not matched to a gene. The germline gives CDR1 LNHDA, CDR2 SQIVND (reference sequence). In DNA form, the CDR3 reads TGTGCCACCGCGGACAGGGGGTCCCACGAGCAGTACTTC. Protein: CATADRGSHEQYF. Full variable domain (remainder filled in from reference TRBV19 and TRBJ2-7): DGGITQSPKYLFRKEGQNVTLSCEQNLNHDAMYWYRQDPGQGLRLIYYSQIVNDFQKGDIAEGYSVSREKKESFPLTVTSAQKNPTAFYLCATADRGSHEQYFGPGTRLTVT.

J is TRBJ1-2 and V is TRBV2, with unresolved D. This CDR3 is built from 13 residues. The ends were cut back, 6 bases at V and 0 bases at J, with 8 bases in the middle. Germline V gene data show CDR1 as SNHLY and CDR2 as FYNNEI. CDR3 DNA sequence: TGTGCCAGCAGAGGTTCCGCTAACTATGGCTACACCTTC. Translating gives CASRGSANYGYTF.